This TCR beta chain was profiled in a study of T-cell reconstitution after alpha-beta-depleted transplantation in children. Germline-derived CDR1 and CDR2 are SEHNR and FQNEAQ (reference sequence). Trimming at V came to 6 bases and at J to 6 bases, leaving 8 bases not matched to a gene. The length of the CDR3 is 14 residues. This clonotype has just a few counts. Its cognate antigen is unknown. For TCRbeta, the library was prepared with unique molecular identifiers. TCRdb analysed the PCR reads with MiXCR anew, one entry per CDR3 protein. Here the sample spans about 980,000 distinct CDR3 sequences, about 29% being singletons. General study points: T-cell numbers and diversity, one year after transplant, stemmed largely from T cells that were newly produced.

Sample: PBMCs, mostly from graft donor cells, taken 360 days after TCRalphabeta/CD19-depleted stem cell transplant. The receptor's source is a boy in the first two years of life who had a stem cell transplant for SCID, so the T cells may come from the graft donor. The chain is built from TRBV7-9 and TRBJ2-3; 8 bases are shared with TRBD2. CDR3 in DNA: TGTGCCAGCAGGGTGGCGGGGGGTGCGGATACGCAGTATTTT. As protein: CASRVAGGADTQYF.